The 13 T cell receptor beta chains in this list originate from one sample, sequenced in a study of T cells after yellow fever vaccination (dated by TCRdb to the late 2010s). Library method: 5' RACE. The run used an Illumina HiSeq 2500. In-frame beta chains were kept once TCRdb had trimmed the public reads at Q25 with fastp and called clones with MiXCR. Each record represents a unique CDR3 protein, reported with the most common genes and DNA among its rows. The sample profile shows about 74,000 distinct CDR3 sequences; roughly 7.4% of them were found once. The leading ten clones occupy about 33% of the sample. Reading the label with the study, this specimen's treatment or condition is: live attenuated yellow fever vaccine strain. The sequencing here drew on CD8+ T cells sorted from PBMCs, taken 5 days after the first yellow fever vaccination. These receptors were taken from a man aged 18 to 35 who received the YFV17D yellow fever vaccine.

This chain uses TRBV15 with TRBJ2-1, with D unresolved. V was trimmed by 5 bases and J by 8 bases, leaving 13 bases between them. Germline CDR1 and CDR2: LNHNV and YYDKDF (reference sequence). The CDR3 extends over 13 amino acids. CDR3 bases: TGTGCCACCAGCTGGAGATTATCCGATGAGCAGTTCTTC. This sequence encodes CATSWRLSDEQFF.

In this sample, this clonotype turned up many times. This rearrangement joins TRBV9 to TRBJ2-7; D remains ambiguous. The germline V and J ends were trimmed by 0 bases and 7 bases, with 8 bases remaining between them. This CDR3 is 12 amino acids long. Germline-derived CDR1 and CDR2 are SGDLS and YYNGEE. This chain's CDR3 is CASSVDDQEQYF. The CDR3 DNA is TGTGCCAGCAGCGTAGATGACCAAGAGCAGTACTTC.

This clonotype was found a few times. J is TRBJ2-3 and V is TRBV7-6; perhaps TRBD1 as D (6 bases). The CDR3 loop spans 17 amino acids. The ends were cut back, 4 bases at V and 2 bases at J, with 19 bases in the middle. Looked up from germline, CDR1 is SGHVS and CDR2 is FNYEAQ. The CDR3 spells CASSYRARAGATDTQYF. The CDR3 DNA is TGTGCCAGCAGCTATCGCGCTCGGGCAGGGGCCACAGATACGCAGTATTTT. The whole variable domain, filled in from reference TRBV7-6 and TRBJ2-3, reads GAGVSQSPRYKVTKRGQDVALRCDPISGHVSLYWYRQALGQGPEFLTYFNYEAQQDKSGLPNDRFSAERPEGSISTLTIQRTEQRDSAMYRCASSYRARAGATDTQYFGPGTRLTVL.

This clonotype was found a few times. The V and J genes are TRBV9 and TRBJ2-7; possible D gene TRBD1, 5 bases. Trimming shortened V by 4 bases and J by 3 bases, and 8 bases separated the two germline ends. The CDR3 is 12 amino acids. Looked up from germline, CDR1 is SGDLS and CDR2 is YYNGEE. CDR3 DNA: TGTGCCAGCAGCCGAGACAGCTACGAGCAGTACTTC. Amino acid sequence: CASSRDSYEQYF.

In this sample, this clonotype turned up a few times. The rearrangement links TRBV11-2 to TRBJ2-6, with D unresolved. The germline V gene has CDR1 SGHAT and CDR2 FQNNGV. This CDR3 spans 15 amino acids. V lost 1 base to trimming and J lost 0 bases, with 4 bases between them. CDR3 DNA sequence: TGTGCCAGCAGCTTAGGCCCCTCTGGGGCCAACGTCCTGACTTTC. It translates to CASSLGPSGANVLTF.

The chain employs TRBV7-9 and TRBJ1-1, with 9 bases identical to TRBD1. The CDR3 is made up of 14 amino acids. Germline V gene data show CDR1 as SEHNR and CDR2 as FQNEAQ (reference sequence). Trimming took 5 bases from V and 6 from J; bases not matched to a gene: 7. CDR3 sequence reads: CASSLDRGRSEAFF. In nucleotides, the CDR3 is TGTGCCAGCAGCCTTGACAGGGGGAGGTCTGAAGCTTTCTTT.

This chain links TRBV5-4 with TRBJ1-1, with D perhaps TRBD1 (5 bases). Trimming left V 0 bases short and J 5 bases short, with 11 bases between. Germline lookup yields CDR1 SGHNT and CDR2 YYREEE (reference sequence). CDR3 size: 14 residues. The DNA for the CDR3 is TGTGCCAGCAGCTTGGTGGGACCGGGGACTGAAGCTTTCTTT. It codes for CASSLVGPGTEAFF.

The CDR3: CASSYYQGNSPLHF. The CDR3 DNA sequence: TGCGCCAGCAGCTATTATCAGGGTAATTCACCCCTCCACTTT. This chain connects TRBV5-1 to TRBJ1-6; tentative D call: TRBD1 (5 bases). Between the trimmed V and J ends, which lost 3 bases and 6 bases, there was a span of 10 bases. The germline V gene encodes CDR1 SGHRS and CDR2 YFSETQ. The CDR3 spans 14 residues.

Many counts were recorded for this clonotype. This chain uses TRBV6-1 with TRBJ2-5, with D perhaps TRBD2 (6 bases). V was trimmed by 5 bases and J by 6 bases, leaving 16 bases between them. The CDR3 is made up of 14 amino acids. CDR1 and CDR2 from the germline V gene are MNHNS and SASEGT. CDR3 coding DNA: TGTGCCAGCAGTCCGGAGGAGGGCGTAAAGACCCAGTACTTC. As protein: CASSPEEGVKTQYF.

This clonotype has a count of ten or more. The chain recombines TRBV4-3 with TRBJ2-7; tentatively, D is TRBD2 (6 bases). Trimming removed 4 bases from V and 2 bases from J, with 12 bases in between. CDR3 length equals 14 residues. Germline-derived CDR1 and CDR2 are LGHNA and YSLEER. CDR3: CASSPRGVTYEQYF. In nucleotides, the CDR3 is TGCGCCAGCAGCCCCCGCGGGGTGACCTACGAGCAGTACTTC.

This clonotype was seen only a few times. This sequence joins TRBV2 and TRBJ2-5; possible D gene TRBD1, 6 bases. Trimming left V 6 bases short and J 5 bases short, with 16 bases between. The germline V gene has CDR1 SNHLY and CDR2 FYNNEI. The CDR3 contains 14 residues. CDR3: CASRSTGRGETQYF. CDR3 sequence (DNA): TGTGCCAGCAGGTCAACGGGCAGGGGCGAGACCCAGTACTTC.

The table lists this clonotype with many counts. The chain combines TRBV4-3 with TRBJ2-2; D call uncertain. V shed 3 bases and J shed 0 bases, with 8 bases lying between them. The CDR3 length is 15 residues. Germline V gene data show CDR1 as LGHNA and CDR2 as YSLEER. The CDR3 DNA sequence: TGCGCCAGCAGCCAGGTGTCCACGAACACCGGGGAGCTGTTTTTT. It is translated as CASSQVSTNTGELFF.

The V call is TRBV5-1, the J call TRBJ1-3, with 8 bases aligning to TRBD1. Losses at the gene ends were 3 bases for V and 2 bases for J; bases not matched to a gene: 13. This CDR3 is 18 amino acids long. Germline V gene sequence: CDR1 SGHRS, CDR2 YFSETQ. The CDR3 protein is CASSYSPLTGEAGNTIYF. In DNA form, the CDR3 reads TGCGCCAGCAGCTACTCCCCTTTGACAGGGGAAGCTGGAAACACCATATATTTT. Complete variable domain (other parts from reference TRBV5-1 and TRBJ1-3): KAGVTQTPRYLIKTRGQQVTLSCSPISGHRSVSWYQQTPGQGLQFLFEYFSETQRNKGNFPGRFSGRQFSNSRSEMNVSTLELGDSALYLCASSYSPLTGEAGNTIYFGEGSWLTVV.